These 21 T cell receptor gamma chains came from one sample sequenced in a study of γδ T cells in repeated Plasmodium falciparum infection (dated by TCRdb to the early 2020s). Library generation was performed with multiplex PCR. Instrument on record: Illumina MiSeq. Clones were re-identified by TCRdb from the public reads with CATT, and rows with the same DNA were merged. The sample contains 30,000 or so gamma-chain clones, more than 1.4% of them found a single time. The top ten clonotypes cover just under 20% of the sample. Vgamma9/Vdelta2+ and Vdelta2-negative gammadelta T cell populations were flow-sorted from peripheral blood mononuclear cells for bulk TCR repertoire analysis. Source material: gamma-delta T cells from blood. These receptors were obtained from a pool of human donors (malaria-infected and uninfected, not separated).

This clone appeared a few times. Translating this DNA gives a protein that differs at residue 11 from the TCRdb one, which belongs to a much larger clone; a read error is likely, and the protein shown is this translation. The J gene has no call, while the V gene is TRGV2. This CDR3 comprises 13 residues. Per germline, CDR1 EGSNGY and CDR2 YDSYNSKV. The CDR3 spells CATWDGRGKKRLF. The CDR3 DNA sequence: TGTGCCACCTGGGACGGGCGAGGTAAGAAGAGACTCTTT.

Details on this clone: This DNA's translation and the protein TCRdb lists, from a much larger clone, do not match at residue 4, likely due to a read error; the protein shown is translated from the DNA. The CDR3 nucleotides read TGTGCCACCCGGGATGGGCGGTGTTATAAGAAACTCTTT. Translation gives CATRDGRCYKKLF. The chain couples TRGV4 to TRGJ1 or TRGJ2. The J gene, left out of TCRdb, was set here by checking the DNA against germline. This CDR3 spans 13 amino acids. Germline-derived CDR1 and CDR2 are EGSTGY and YDSYTSSV.

This clone appeared many times. This sequence joins TRGV2 and TRGJ1 or TRGJ2. TCRdb records no J gene; here it was assigned by comparing the DNA to germline. The CDR3 has 14 residues. After removal of 1 base from V and 2 bases from J, the junction contained 5 bases not matched to a gene. Germline-derived CDR1 and CDR2 are EGSNGY and YDSYNSKV. CDR3 DNA: TGTGCCACCTGGGACGGCAGATATTATTATAAGAAACTCTTT. Translation: CATWDGRYYYKKLF.

Comment on this clone: TCRdb has a much larger clone's protein, which differs at residue 12 from the translation of this DNA, likely because of a read error; what is shown is the protein translated from the DNA. V gene assignment gives TRGV3, but the J gene was left uncalled. This CDR3 is 14 amino acids long. Germline CDR1 reads VTNTFY; CDR2 reads YDVSTARD (reference sequence). The CDR3: CATWDRSNYYKELF. The CDR3 DNA is TGTGCCACCTGGGACCGATCGAATTATTATAAGGAACTCTTT.

At least ten counts were recorded for this clone. The rearrangement links TRGV5 to TRGJ1 or TRGJ2. TCRdb gives no J gene; it was assigned here by matching the DNA to germline. CDR1 VINAFY and CDR2 YDVSNSKD come from the germline V gene. Germline trimming cut 4 bases from V and 2 bases from J; bases unmatched to any gene: 23. CDR3 size: 19 residues. The CDR3 loop is CATWEQRDHKRGHYYKKLF. Written as DNA, the CDR3 is TGTGCCACCTGGGAACAGCGGGACCATAAACGGGGCCATTATTATAAGAAACTCTTT.

This clone came up many times. A much larger clone lies one base from this, so it may be a read error. The chain has TRGV3 and TRGJ1 or TRGJ2. Trimming took 2 bases from V and 3 from J; bases not matched to a gene: 4. CDR3 length equals 13 residues. CDR1 and CDR2 from the germline V gene are VTNTFY and YDVSTARD (reference sequence). CDR3 protein: CATWDKSYYKKLF. Written as DNA, the CDR3 is TGTGCCACCTGGGACAAGAGTTATTATAAGAAACTCTTT.

There are many counts of this clone. This DNA translates differently at residue 12 from the TCRdb protein, which is that of a much larger clone; a read error is likely, and the protein shown is the DNA's own translation. This chain connects TRGV9 to TRGJP. Germline V lookup: CDR1 GITISATS, CDR2 ISYDGTV (reference sequence). This CDR3 has 15 amino acids. The CDR3 is CALWEPELGKKVKVF. CDR3 coding DNA: TGTGCCTTGTGGGAGCCGGAGTTGGGCAAAAAAGTCAAGGTATTT.

Turning to this clone: This likely came from a read error, as a far larger clone is one base away. Called V gene: TRGV4; the J gene was not called. The CDR3 runs 11 residues. Germline V gene lookup returns CDR1 EGSTGY and CDR2 YDSYTSSV. DNA for the CDR3: TGTGCCACCTGGCAGCATTATAAGAAGCTCTTT. This translates into CATWQHYKKLF.

The table lists this clone with many counts. The amino acid sequence in TCRdb belongs to a much larger clone and departs from this DNA's translation at residue 8, likely a sequencing read error; the sequence shown is translated from the DNA. The chain is built from TRGV3 and TRGJ1 or TRGJ2. The J gene was not available in TCRdb and was assigned here by matching the DNA to germline segments. Germline V gene data show CDR1 as VTNTFY and CDR2 as YDVSTARD (reference sequence). J gave up 6 bases and V 0 bases, and 5 bases lay outside the gene matches. This CDR3 contains 13 residues. The CDR3 sequence: CATWDRRAYKKLF. In DNA, the CDR3 is TGTGCCACCTGGGACAGGCGCGCTTATAAGAAACTCTTT.

This clone has ten or more counts. The protein given by TCRdb reflects a much larger clone and differs at residue 3 from this DNA's translation, likely from a read error; the protein shown is the DNA's translation. At the DNA level, this CDR3 is encoded by other sequences in the same sample as well. The chain joins TRGV3 to TRGJ1 or TRGJ2. The CDR3 has 13 amino acids. Germline-derived CDR1 and CDR2 are VTNTFY and YDVSTARD (reference sequence). The CDR3, as DNA: TGTGCCCCCTGGGACAGGCTTAGGTATAAGAAACTCTTT. Its protein is CAPWDRLRYKKLF.

Ten or more counts support this clone. A read error likely explains why the TCRdb protein, taken from a much larger clone, differs from this DNA's translation at residue 10; the protein shown is translated from the DNA. DNA of the CDR3: TGTGCCACCTGGGACAGTCCGGGGGGTCATAAGAAACTCTTT. Translation: CATWDSPGGHKKLF. The V call is TRGV3, the J call TRGJ1 or TRGJ2. V was clipped by 1 base and J by 8 bases; unmatched bases: 11. This CDR3 has 14 amino acids. The germline V gene encodes CDR1 VTNTFY and CDR2 YDVSTARD (reference sequence).

The table lists this clone with a few counts. TCRdb's entry gives the protein of a much larger clone, which mismatches this DNA's translation at residue 4, likely from a read error; the protein reported here is translated from the DNA. This same CDR3 is encoded by further DNA sequences in the sample. The chain links TRGV4 to TRGJ1 or TRGJ2. TCRdb does not report a J gene; here it was assigned by matching the DNA to germline references. The CDR3 contains 13 residues. CDR1 EGSTGY and CDR2 YDSYTSSV come from the germline V gene. CDR3 region: CATRDSVGYKKLF. The CDR3, as DNA: TGTGCCACCCGGGATTCCGTGGGTTATAAGAAACTCTTT.

This clone was counted at least ten times. This DNA's translation differs at residue 5 from TCRdb's protein, which comes from a much larger clone; a read error is likely, and the protein shown is translated from the DNA. V is TRGV9 and J is TRGJP. Losses at the gene ends were 5 bases for V and 3 bases for J; bases not matched to a gene: 10. This CDR3 is 18 amino acids long. Germline V lookup: CDR1 GITISATS, CDR2 ISYDGTV (reference sequence). DNA for the CDR3: TGTGCCTTGTGGGGGACCCATCAGCAAGAGTTGGGCAAAAAAATCAAGGTATTT. It specifies CALWGTHQQELGKKIKVF.

Note on this clone: This DNA translates differently at residue 17 from the TCRdb protein, which is that of a much larger clone; a read error is likely, and the protein shown is the DNA's own translation. V gene TRGV4 combines with J gene TRGJ1 or TRGJ2. This CDR3 has 19 amino acids. Germline CDR1 and CDR2: EGSTGY and YDSYTSSV. The CDR3 is CATWDGLEWMHDSYYKELF. In nucleotides, the CDR3 is TGTGCCACCTGGGATGGACTAGAGTGGATGCACGATTCTTATTATAAGGAACTCTTT.

This clone was recorded many times. With only one base between it and a far larger clone, this is likely a read error. Within the sample, other DNA sequences also encode this same CDR3. The chain recombines TRGV9 with TRGJP1. Germline lookup yields CDR1 GITISATS and CDR2 ISYDGTV (reference sequence). The CDR3 consists of 15 residues. CDR3 coding DNA: TGTGCCTTGTGGGAGGTGCATACCACCGGTTGGTTCAAGATATTT. Its protein is CALWEVHTTGWFKIF.

This clone has at least ten counts. This likely stems from a read error, as it lies one base from a far larger clone. Additional DNA sequences in this sample encode the identical CDR3. The CDR3 region is CALWEPELGKKIKVF. In DNA, the CDR3 is TGTGCCTTGTGGGAGCCGGAGTTGGGCAAAAAGATCAAGGTATTT. This chain uses TRGV9 with TRGJP. Here the J gene was assigned by germline matching of the DNA, as TCRdb has none. This CDR3 is built from 15 residues. Germline assignment: CDR1 GITISATS and CDR2 ISYDGTV (reference sequence).

A remark on this clone: A far larger clone is just one base off, so this is likely a read error. Distinct nucleotide sequences in the sample also encode this CDR3. The J segment was not called; the V segment is TRGV9. This CDR3 has 18 amino acids. Looked up from germline, CDR1 is GITISATS and CDR2 is ISYDGTV (reference sequence). CDR3 sequence reads: CALWEVSADVAGKKIKVF. CDR3 DNA sequence: TGTGCCTTGTGGGAGGTGTCGGCAGACGTTGCGGGCAAAAAAATCAAAGTATTT.

This clone was seen only a few times. The protein held in TCRdb is that of a much larger clone and does not match this DNA's translation at residue 6, likely because of a read error; the protein shown is translated from the DNA. The gene calls are TRGV9 and TRGJP. The J gene, absent from TCRdb, was called here by matching the DNA to germline. Germline loops: CDR1 GITISATS, CDR2 ISYDGTV (reference sequence). CDR3 length equals 20 residues. CDR3 residues: CALWEARPLGRELGKKIKVF. The CDR3 bases are TGTGCCTTGTGGGAGGCGCGACCCCTTGGGCGAGAGTTGGGCAAAAAAATCAAGGTATTT.

This clone was seen more than once but under ten times. A read error is likely here: a far larger clone is one base away. The same CDR3 can be traced to other DNA sequences in this sample. The gene calls are TRGV9 and TRGJ1 or TRGJ2. The J gene is not listed in TCRdb, so it was assigned here from a DNA match to germline. Per the germline V gene, CDR1 is GITISATS and CDR2 is ISYDGTV (reference sequence). This CDR3 spans 13 amino acids. For the CDR3, the DNA is TGTGCCCTGTGGGAGGTGCGAGATTTCAGGAAACTCTTT. The encoded protein is CALWEVRDFRKLF.

This clone was observed many times. This probably arose from a read error, given a far larger clone one base away. Other DNA sequences in this sample translate to the same CDR3. J is TRGJ1 or TRGJ2 and V is TRGV9. Because TCRdb records no J gene, it was assigned here through a match of the DNA to germline. The CDR3 sequence is 13 residues long. Germline loops: CDR1 GITISATS, CDR2 ISYDGTV (reference sequence). CDR3 sequence: CALWEACYYKKLF. DNA for the CDR3: TGTGCCTTATGGGAAGCTTGTTATTATAAGAAACTCTTT.

Points on this clone: The mismatch at residue 3 between this DNA's translation and the TCRdb protein of a much larger clone likely reflects a read error; the protein shown is translated from the DNA. The chain uses TRGV4 and TRGJ1 or TRGJ2. The J gene is not listed in TCRdb, so it was assigned here from a DNA match to germline. Germline V gene sequence: CDR1 EGSTGY, CDR2 YDSYTSSV. The CDR3 has 13 amino acids. The CDR3 nucleotides are TGTGCCGCCTGGGATCTCTTTTATTATAAGAAACTCTTT. The encoded protein is CAAWDLFYYKKLF.